Shown below are 4 T cell receptor beta chains from a single sample sequenced in a study of blood T cells in healthy people across ages. A second about 6 to 11 cycle PCR used barcoded and J-beta primers. TCRdb analysed the 5' RACE reads with MiXCR anew, one entry per CDR3 protein. The sample has some 760,000 distinct CDR3 sequences; 25% are singletons. These data were also filed under a second study, of T cells of mothers and their children.

The sample consisted of blood. The receptors come from a boy between 5 and 17 years old in good health.

This clonotype was observed many times. The V gene is TRBV7-9, the J gene TRBJ2-7; 8 nucleotides match TRBD1. Germline V gene sequence: CDR1 SEHNR, CDR2 FQNEAQ (reference sequence). This CDR3 has 14 amino acids. J was trimmed by 4 bases and V by 4 bases; bases with no gene match: 6. CDR3 coding DNA: TGTGCCAGCAGCTCGACAGGGGTATCTTACGAGCAGTACTTC. As protein: CASSSTGVSYEQYF.

The chain is built from TRBV27 and TRBJ2-7, with 10 nucleotides matching TRBD1. This CDR3 is built from 13 residues. The junction had 4 bases not matched to a gene; V was cut back by 8 bases and J by 3 bases. Germline assignment: CDR1 MNHEY and CDR2 SMNVEV (reference sequence). Written as DNA, the CDR3 is TGTGCCAGCGGGACAGGGGCCGACTACGAGCAGTACTTC. Amino acid sequence: CASGTGADYEQYF.

The V and J genes are TRBV11-2 and TRBJ2-2; maybe TRBD1 (5 bases). V was shortened by 2 bases and J by 5 bases, with 15 bases between the two germline ends. Germline V gene lookup returns CDR1 SGHAT and CDR2 FQNNGV. There are 16 residues in the CDR3. The CDR3 is CASSLRGAAVTGELFF. CDR3 in DNA: TGTGCCAGCAGCTTAAGGGGCGCGGCGGTTACCGGGGAGCTGTTTTTT.

There are a few counts of this clonotype. The chain uses TRBV6-2 or TRBV6-3 and TRBJ2-7; D possibly uses TRBD1 or TRBD2 (5 bases each). The germline V gene encodes CDR1 MNHEY and CDR2 SVGEGT. The CDR3 length is 14 residues. Trimming cost V 7 bases and J 2 bases, with 15 bases left between them. CDR3 loop: CASKQDSRPYEQYF. CDR3 bases: TGTGCCAGCAAACAGGACTCGCGCCCCTACGAGCAGTACTTC.